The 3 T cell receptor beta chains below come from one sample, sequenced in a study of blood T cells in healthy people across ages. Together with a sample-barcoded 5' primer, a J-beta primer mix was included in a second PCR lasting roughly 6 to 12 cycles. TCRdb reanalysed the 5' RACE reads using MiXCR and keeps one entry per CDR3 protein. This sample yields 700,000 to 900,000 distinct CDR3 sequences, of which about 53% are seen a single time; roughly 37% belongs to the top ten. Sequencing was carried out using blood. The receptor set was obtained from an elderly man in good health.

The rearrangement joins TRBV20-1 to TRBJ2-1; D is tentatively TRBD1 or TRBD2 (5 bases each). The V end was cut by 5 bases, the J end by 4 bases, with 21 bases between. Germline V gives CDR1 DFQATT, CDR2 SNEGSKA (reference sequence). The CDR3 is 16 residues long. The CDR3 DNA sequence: TGCAGTGCTCTGAAGTGGGGGAGAGGCCGGTACAATGAGCAGTTCTTC. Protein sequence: CSALKWGRGRYNEQFF.

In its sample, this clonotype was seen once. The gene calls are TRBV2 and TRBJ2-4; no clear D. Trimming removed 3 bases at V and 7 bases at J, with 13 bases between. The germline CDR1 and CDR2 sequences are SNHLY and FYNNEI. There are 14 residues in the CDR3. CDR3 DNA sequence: TGTGCCAGCAGTGATCGGACCGCCACCAACATTCAGTACTTC. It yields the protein CASSDRTATNIQYF.

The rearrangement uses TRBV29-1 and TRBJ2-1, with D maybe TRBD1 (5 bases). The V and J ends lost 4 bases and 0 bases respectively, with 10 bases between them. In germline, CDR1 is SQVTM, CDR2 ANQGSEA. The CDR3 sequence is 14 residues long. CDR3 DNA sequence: TGCAGCGTTGTTGGCAGGGACTCCTACAATGAGCAGTTCTTC. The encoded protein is CSVVGRDSYNEQFF.